These 23 T cell receptor beta chains were all obtained from the same sample, sequenced in a study of blood T cell repertoires in COVID-19. The repertoire was sequenced with immunoSEQ multiplex PCR; TCRdb's copy has only in-frame clones and lacks some. This table holds just over 95,000 clones, 75% to 95% found once. The sample consisted of peripheral blood. The receptors originated from a middle-aged man with acute or convalescent COVID-19.

CDR3 bases: TGTGCCAGTAGTACCGTCGGCGGGGGGTACACCGGGGAGCTGTTTTTT. Translated: CASSTVGGGYTGELFF. The chain uses TRBV19 and TRBJ2-2; 8 bases match TRBD2. The CDR3 runs 16 residues. CDR1 is LNHDA and CDR2 is SQIVND in the germline V gene (reference sequence). V lost 4 bases, J lost 3 bases, and 7 bases stayed unmatched.

The chain combines TRBV7-8 with TRBJ2-3, with TRBD2 matching 10 bases. V shed 5 bases and J 1 base; nucleotides not matched to a gene: 3. Germline values: CDR1 SGHVS, CDR2 FQNEAQ. This CDR3 has 15 amino acids. The CDR3 is CASSTGTSGTDTQYF. DNA of the CDR3: TGTGCCAGCAGCACAGGGACTAGCGGCACAGATACGCAGTATTTT. Complete variable domain (other parts from reference TRBV7-8 and TRBJ2-3): GAGVSQSPRYKVAKRGQDVALRCDPISGHVSLFWYQQALGQGPEFLTYFQNEAQLDKSGLPSDRFFAERPEGSVSTLKIQRTQQEDSAVYLCASSTGTSGTDTQYFGPGTRLTVL.

The J gene is TRBJ2-2, the V gene TRBV11-2; weak D call: TRBD1 (6 bases). The germline V gene encodes CDR1 SGHAT and CDR2 FQNNGV. This CDR3 contains 15 residues. With 5 bases removed from V and 3 bases from J, the gap between germline ends came to 13 bases. The CDR3 spells CASSRTGLDTGELFF. The DNA for the CDR3 is TGTGCCAGCAGCCGTACAGGGCTAGACACCGGGGAGCTGTTTTTT.

V and J are TRBV5-6 and TRBJ1-2; 9 nucleotides match TRBD1. The CDR3 sequence is 15 residues long. Germline-derived CDR1 and CDR2 are SGHDT and YYEEEE. The V and J ends lost 9 bases and 5 bases, in that order; junction bases with no gene match: 14. CDR3 in amino acids: CATEEQGANEYGYTF. The CDR3 DNA sequence: TGTGCCACTGAGGAACAGGGGGCCAATGAATATGGCTACACCTTC.

The rearrangement uses TRBV19 and TRBJ1-5, with TRBD1 matching 11 bases. CDR3 length: 14 amino acids. In germline, CDR1 is LNHDA, CDR2 SQIVND (reference sequence). V dropped 7 bases and J dropped 11; count of bases not matched to a gene: 10. The CDR3 spells CASKLPGQGGAQHF. The CDR3 nucleotides are TGTGCCAGTAAACTTCCGGGACAGGGGGGCGCCCAGCATTTT.

The chain couples TRBV14 to TRBJ2-3; D gene unclear. This CDR3 is built from 14 residues. The V gene's germline CDR1 is SGHDN and CDR2 FVKESK. Trimming took off 1 base at V and 3 bases at J, with 8 bases between the two ends. The CDR3 sequence: CASSQVGRTDTQYF. The DNA of the CDR3 is TGTGCCAGCAGCCAAGTTGGCAGGACAGATACGCAGTATTTT.

V usage is TRBV29-1 and J usage is TRBJ1-1; the D gene is possibly TRBD1 (5 bases). CDR1 is SQVTM, CDR2 ANQGSEA, per germline. The CDR3 is 13 amino acids. The V end was cut by 4 bases, the J end by 2 bases, with 11 bases between. CDR3 amino acids: CSVATDSNTEAFF. CDR3 nucleotides: TGCAGCGTTGCAACTGACAGCAACACTGAAGCTTTCTTT.

The rearrangement uses TRBV5-1 and TRBJ2-7; 10 bases fit TRBD2. The CDR3 loop spans 18 amino acids. V was clipped by 1 base and J by 0 bases; unmatched bases: 10. Germline V gives CDR1 SGHRS, CDR2 YFSETQ. The CDR3 bases are TGCGCCAGCAGCTTGAAAACTAGCGGGGATTCAATCTCCTACGAGCAGTACTTC. Protein: CASSLKTSGDSISYEQYF.

The chain combines TRBV4-1 with TRBJ1-2, with D possibly TRBD1 on 5 matching bases. Germline V gene sequence: CDR1 MGHRA, CDR2 YSYEKL. This CDR3 spans 18 amino acids. Deletions cut 0 bases from V and 3 bases from J, with 20 bases between. The CDR3 loop is CASSQDRAAVGQDYGYTF. CDR3 sequence (DNA): TGCGCCAGCAGCCAAGATCGGGCGGCAGTGGGGCAGGACTATGGCTACACCTTC.

The chain links TRBV19 to TRBJ1-5; possibly TRBD1 for D (6 bases). Trimming cost V 7 bases and J 3 bases, with 28 bases left between them. CDR1 is LNHDA, CDR2 SQIVND, per germline (reference sequence). CDR3 length: 19 amino acids. CDR3 protein: CASNQPPLTGSRFNQPQHF. In DNA form, the CDR3 reads TGTGCCAGTAACCAACCCCCCCTGACAGGATCACGATTCAATCAGCCCCAGCATTTT.

This chain links TRBV2 with TRBJ2-7; 7 bases fit TRBD1. From germline, CDR1 is SNHLY and CDR2 FYNNEI. The length of the CDR3 is 11 residues. After removal of 7 bases from V and 10 bases from J, the junction contained 7 bases not matched to a gene. The chain's CDR3 is CASIEGGQQYF. The CDR3 DNA reads as TGTGCCAGCATAGAAGGGGGCCAACAGTACTTC.

The chain carries TRBV7-2 and TRBJ1-6; TRBD1 agrees at 7 bases. Germline V gives CDR1 SGHTA, CDR2 FQGNSA. The CDR3 is 15 residues long. Trimming at V came to 5 bases and at J to 7 bases, leaving 8 bases not matched to a gene. CDR3 amino acids: CASSARDSQNSPLHF. The CDR3 DNA sequence: TGTGCCAGCAGCGCAAGGGACAGCCAAAATTCACCCCTCCACTTT.

The table lists this clone with a count of one. The chain recombines TRBV6-5 with TRBJ2-1; TRBD2 matches 8 bases. J was trimmed by 0 bases and V by 0 bases; bases with no gene match: 1. The CDR3 consists of 16 residues. Germline V gene lookup returns CDR1 MNHEY and CDR2 SVGAGI. The CDR3: CASSYSLAVSYNEQFF. The DNA for the CDR3 is TGTGCCAGCAGTTACTCACTAGCGGTCTCCTACAATGAGCAGTTCTTC.

V is TRBV19 and J is TRBJ1-1, with a weak D call TRBD1 (6 bases). Germline V gives CDR1 LNHDA, CDR2 SQIVND (reference sequence). The V and J ends lost 10 bases and 7 bases respectively, with 10 bases between them. The CDR3 has 10 residues. CDR3 DNA sequence: TGTGCCACAGGGGATCTTGAAGCTTTCTTT. Amino acids: CATGDLEAFF.

The V call is TRBV18, the J call TRBJ2-5; D possibly corresponds to TRBD2 (6 bases). The CDR3 has 14 residues. CDR1 is KGHSH, CDR2 LQKENI, per germline. The ends were cut back, 1 base at V and 5 bases at J, with 11 bases in the middle. Written as DNA, the CDR3 is TGTGCCAGCTCACCACTCTCTGCGGGGGAGACCCAGTACTTC. As protein: CASSPLSAGETQYF.

The rearrangement joins TRBV5-1 to TRBJ2-3; D possibly corresponds to TRBD1 (6 bases). The CDR3 extends over 14 amino acids. Germline-derived CDR1 and CDR2 are SGHRS and YFSETQ. The germline V and J ends were trimmed by 4 bases and 11 bases, with 20 bases remaining between them. CDR3 residues: CASSQTPGDGEQYF. Written as DNA, the CDR3 is TGCGCCAGCAGCCAAACTCCAGGGGATGGGGAGCAGTATTTT.

The rearrangement uses TRBV14 and TRBJ2-7, with 9 bases that match TRBD1. CDR3 length equals 14 residues. Germline CDR1 is SGHDN and CDR2 is FVKESK. With V trimmed by 4 bases and J by 3 bases, 4 bases remained unmatched. The CDR3 region has the DNA TGTGCCAGCAGCCCCGGGACAGGGAACTACGAGCAGTACTTC. Translated, it gives CASSPGTGNYEQYF.

The chain carries TRBV3-1 (or the pseudogene TRBV3-2) and TRBJ2-7; TRBD1 agrees at 8 bases. Germline V gene data show CDR1 as LGHDT and CDR2 as YNNKEL (reference sequence). The CDR3 covers 16 residues. V trimming: 4 bases; J trimming: 2 bases; junction bases outside the gene matches: 10. As DNA, the CDR3 is TGTGCCAGCAGCCCTCAGAGGGCAGGGGGCACCTACGAGCAGTACTTC. This sequence encodes CASSPQRAGGTYEQYF.

The rearrangement links TRBV19 to TRBJ1-1, with D perhaps matching TRBD1 (5 bases). The germline V gene encodes CDR1 LNHDA and CDR2 SQIVND (reference sequence). V lost 5 bases, J lost 1 base, and 8 bases lay in between. The CDR3 is 13 amino acids. This CDR3 is CASSATGNTEAFF. In nucleotides, the CDR3 is TGTGCCAGTAGTGCCACAGGGAACACTGAAGCTTTCTTT. Full variable domain (outside the CDR3, taken from reference TRBV19 and TRBJ1-1): DGGITQSPKYLFRKEGQNVTLSCEQNLNHDAMYWYRQDPGQGLRLIYYSQIVNDFQKGDIAEGYSVSREKKESFPLTVTSAQKNPTAFYLCASSATGNTEAFFGQGTRLTVV.

About this clone itself: The junction does not match germline at one end; this may be a read error. This sequence joins TRBV5-1 and TRBJ1-5; possible D gene TRBD1, 5 bases. The germline CDR1 and CDR2 sequences are SGHRS and YFSETQ. There are 15 residues in the CDR3. The CDR3 nucleotides are TGCGCCAGCAGATTGGGGCCGGGGTTTAATCAGCCCCAGCATTTT. Protein product: CASRLGPGFNQPQHF.

This clone occurred once. The chain employs TRBV19 and TRBJ1-1, with 7 nucleotides matching TRBD1. The CDR3 has 13 residues. Germline CDR1 LNHDA, CDR2 SQIVND (reference sequence). V was pared by 5 bases and J by 3 bases, with 3 bases of the junction left unmatched. This chain's CDR3 is CASSVDRDTEAFF. CDR3 sequence (DNA): TGTGCCAGTAGTGTCGACAGGGACACTGAAGCTTTCTTT.

This clone appeared once. The chain links TRBV18 to TRBJ1-1; D is possibly TRBD1 (6 bases). CDR1 KGHSH and CDR2 LQKENI come from the germline V gene. This CDR3 has 14 amino acids. V was shortened by 5 bases and J by 3 bases, with 13 bases between the two germline ends. The CDR3 loop reads CASSTGIQDTEAFF. The CDR3 DNA reads TGTGCCAGCTCAACAGGGATCCAAGACACTGAAGCTTTCTTT. The entire variable domain, with the rest obtained from reference TRBV18 and TRBJ1-1, is as follows: NAGVMQNPRHLVRRRGQEARLRCSPMKGHSHVYWYRQLPEEGLKFMVYLQKENIIDESGMPKERFSAEFPKEGPSILRIQQVVRGDSAAYFCASSTGIQDTEAFFGQGTRLTVV.

The chain carries TRBV7-9 and TRBJ2-1; 13 nucleotides line up with TRBD2. After removal of 3 bases from V and 6 bases from J, the junction contained 2 bases not matched to a gene. CDR3 length equals 15 residues. Germline CDR1 and CDR2: SEHNR and FQNEAQ (reference sequence). The CDR3 loop reads CASSFGTSGANEQFF. CDR3 nucleotide sequence: TGTGCCAGCAGCTTCGGGACTAGCGGGGCCAATGAGCAGTTCTTC.